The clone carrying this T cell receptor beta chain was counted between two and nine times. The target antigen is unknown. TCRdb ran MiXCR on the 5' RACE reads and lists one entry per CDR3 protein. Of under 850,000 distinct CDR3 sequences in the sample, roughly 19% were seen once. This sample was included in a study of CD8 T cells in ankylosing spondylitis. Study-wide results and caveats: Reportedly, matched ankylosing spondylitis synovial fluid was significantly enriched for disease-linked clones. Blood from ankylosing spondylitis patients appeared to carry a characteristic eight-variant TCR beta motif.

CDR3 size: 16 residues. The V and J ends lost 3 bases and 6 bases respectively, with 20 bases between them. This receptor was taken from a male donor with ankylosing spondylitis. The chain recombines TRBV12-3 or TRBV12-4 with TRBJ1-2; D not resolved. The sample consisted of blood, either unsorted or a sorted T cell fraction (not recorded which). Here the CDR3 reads CASSFSAAWADDGYTF. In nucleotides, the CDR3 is TGTGCCAGCAGTTTTTCTGCGGCCTGGGCTGATGATGGCTACACCTTC.